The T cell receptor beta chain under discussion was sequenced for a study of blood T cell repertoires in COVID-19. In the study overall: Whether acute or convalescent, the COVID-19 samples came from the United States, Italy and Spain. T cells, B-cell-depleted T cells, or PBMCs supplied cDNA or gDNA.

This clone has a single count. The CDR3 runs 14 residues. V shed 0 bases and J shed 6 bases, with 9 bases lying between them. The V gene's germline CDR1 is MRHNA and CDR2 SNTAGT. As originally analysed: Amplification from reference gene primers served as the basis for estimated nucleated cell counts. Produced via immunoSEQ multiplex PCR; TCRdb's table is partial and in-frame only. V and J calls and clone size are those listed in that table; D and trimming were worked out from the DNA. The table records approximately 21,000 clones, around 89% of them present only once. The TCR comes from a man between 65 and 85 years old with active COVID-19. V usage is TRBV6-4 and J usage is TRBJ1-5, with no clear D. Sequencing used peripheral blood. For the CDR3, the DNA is TGTGCCAGCAGTGACTCATTCACCAGTCAGCCCCAGCATTTT. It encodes CASSDSFTSQPQHF.